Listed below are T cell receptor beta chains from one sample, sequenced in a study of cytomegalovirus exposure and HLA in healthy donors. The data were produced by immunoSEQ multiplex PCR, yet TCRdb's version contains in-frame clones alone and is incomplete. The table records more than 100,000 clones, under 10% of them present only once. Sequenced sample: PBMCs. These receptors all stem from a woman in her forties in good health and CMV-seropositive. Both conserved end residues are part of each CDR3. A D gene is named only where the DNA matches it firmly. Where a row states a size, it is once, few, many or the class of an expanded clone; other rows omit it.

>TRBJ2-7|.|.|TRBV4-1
CASSQERTVQGYEQYF
TGCGCCAGCAGCCAAGAAAGGACGGTACAGGGCTACGAGCAGTACTTC
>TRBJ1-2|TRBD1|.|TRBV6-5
CASSSAGGVSGYTF
TGTGCCAGCAGTTCCGCAGGGGGCGTCAGTGGCTACACCTTC
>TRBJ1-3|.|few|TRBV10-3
CAISEQGPSSGNTIYF
TGTGCCATCAGTGAACAGGGCCCATCCTCTGGAAACACCATATATTTT
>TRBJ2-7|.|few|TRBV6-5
CASSTRTRGDEQYF
TGTGCCAGCAGTACTCGGACACGTGGGGACGAGCAGTACTTC
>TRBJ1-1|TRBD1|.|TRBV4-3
CASSQRDRADTEAFF
TGCGCCAGCAGCCAGAGAGACAGGGCGGACACTGAAGCTTTCTTT
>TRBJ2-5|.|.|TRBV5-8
CASSLSVPHQETQYF
TGTGCCAGCAGCTTGAGCGTACCCCACCAAGAGACCCAGTACTTC
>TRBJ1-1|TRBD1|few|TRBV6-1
CASRLQGLRTEAFF
TGTGCCAGCAGATTACAGGGGCTGAGAACTGAAGCTTTCTTT
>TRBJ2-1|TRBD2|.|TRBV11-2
CASSRGGINEQFF
TGTGCCAGCAGCCGCGGGGGTATCAATGAGCAGTTCTTC
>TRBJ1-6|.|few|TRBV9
CARSVGRGSPLHF
TGTGCCAGAAGCGTAGGGCGGGGATCACCCCTCCACTTT
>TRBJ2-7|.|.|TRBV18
CASSPPWGFDEQYF
TGTGCCAGCTCACCACCCTGGGGCTTTGACGAGCAGTACTTC
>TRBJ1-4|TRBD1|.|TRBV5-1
CASSPRDSTNEKLFF
TGCGCCAGCAGCCCCCGGGACAGCACTAATGAAAAACTGTTTTTT
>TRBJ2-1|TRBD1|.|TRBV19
CASGDRGQYNEQFF
TGTGCCAGTGGGGACAGGGGGCAATACAATGAGCAGTTCTTC
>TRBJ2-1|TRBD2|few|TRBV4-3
CASSRTSGGVNEQFF
TGCGCCAGCAGTCGGACTAGCGGGGGAGTGAATGAGCAGTTCTTC
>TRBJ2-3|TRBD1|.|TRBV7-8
CASSSGTRGRSTDTQYF
TGTGCCAGCAGCTCAGGGACCAGGGGGCGCAGCACAGATACGCAGTATTTT
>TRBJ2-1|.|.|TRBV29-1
CSVENRVDNEQFF
TGCAGCGTTGAAAACAGGGTTGACAATGAGCAGTTCTTC
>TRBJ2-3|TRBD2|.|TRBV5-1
CASSVRPTSGALSSTDTQYF
TGCGCCAGCAGCGTAAGACCGACTAGCGGGGCTTTATCTAGCACAGATACGCAGTATTTT
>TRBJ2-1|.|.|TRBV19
CASSIVSAYNEQFF
TGTGCCAGTAGTATAGTTAGCGCTTACAATGAGCAGTTCTTC
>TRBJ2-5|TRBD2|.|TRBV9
CASSASGGPKETQYF
TGTGCCAGCAGCGCTAGCGGGGGGCCCAAAGAGACCCAGTACTTC
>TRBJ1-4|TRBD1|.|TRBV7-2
CASSLGGTGREKLFF
TGTGCCAGCAGCTTAGGGGGGACAGGGAGGGAAAAACTGTTTTTT
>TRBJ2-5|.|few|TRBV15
CATSRENSQETQYF
TGTGCCACCAGCAGAGAGAACAGCCAAGAGACCCAGTACTTC
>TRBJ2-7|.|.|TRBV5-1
CASSRGSNEQYF
TGCGCCAGCTCTCGAGGGAGCAACGAACAGTACTTC
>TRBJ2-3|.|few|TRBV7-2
CASSPPSQGTQYF
TGTGCCAGCAGTCCCCCGTCCCAGGGTACGCAGTATTTT
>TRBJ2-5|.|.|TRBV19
CASSIGSEGRETQYF
TGTGCCAGTAGTATAGGATCCGAGGGCCGGGAGACCCAGTACTTC
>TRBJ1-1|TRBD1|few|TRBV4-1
CASSQGQGASRAFF
TGCGCCAGCAGCCAAGGGCAGGGGGCGTCGAGAGCTTTCTTT
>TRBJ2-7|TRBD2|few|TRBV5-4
CASSLRGEGYEQYF
TGTGCCAGCAGCTTGAGAGGGGAGGGCTACGAGCAGTACTTC
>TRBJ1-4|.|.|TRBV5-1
CASSFAGGTNEKLLF
.
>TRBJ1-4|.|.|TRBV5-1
CASSRDGTTNEKLFF
TGCGCCAGCAGCCGGGATGGAACAACTAATGAAAAACTGTTTTTT
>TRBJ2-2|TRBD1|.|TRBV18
CASSPVFLRGQGDGELFF
TGTGCCAGCTCACCGGTATTCCTACGCGGACAGGGGGACGGGGAGCTGTTTTTT
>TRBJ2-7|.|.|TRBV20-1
CSASLVAGQYF
TGCAGTGCTAGCCTTGTCGCGGGGCAGTACTTC
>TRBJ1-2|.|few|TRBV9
CASSVEGTYGYTF
TGTGCCAGCAGCGTAGAAGGGACATATGGCTACACCTTC
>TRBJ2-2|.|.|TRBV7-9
CASSLGYGELFF
TGTGCCAGCAGCTTAGGCTACGGGGAGCTGTTTTTT
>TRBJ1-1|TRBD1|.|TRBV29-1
CSVVGQGGREAFF
TGCAGCGTTGTGGGACAGGGGGGACGAGAAGCTTTCTTT
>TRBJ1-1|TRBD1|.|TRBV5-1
CASSLTPGQGATEAFF
TGCGCCAGCAGCCTCACTCCGGGACAGGGAGCCACTGAAGCTTTCTTT
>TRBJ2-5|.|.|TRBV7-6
CASSLNSRGQETQYF
TGTGCCAGCAGCCTTAACTCACGGGGCCAAGAGACCCAGTACTTC
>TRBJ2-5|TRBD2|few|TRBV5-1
CASSLGLRGGEETQYF
TGCGCCAGCAGCTTGGGTTTGCGGGGGGGCGAAGAGACCCAGTACTTC
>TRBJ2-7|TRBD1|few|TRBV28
CASSTLLRTGVDAQYF
TGTGCCAGCTCAACGTTACTTCGGACAGGGGTTGATGCGCAGTACTTC
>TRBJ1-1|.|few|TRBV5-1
CASSLGRGPGLNTEAFF
TGCGCCAGCAGCTTGGGCAGGGGACCTGGTCTGAACACTGAAGCTTTCTTT
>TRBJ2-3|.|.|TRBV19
CASTSPGAGAPPVQYF
TGTGCCAGTACCTCCCCGGGGGCGGGGGCTCCCCCGGTGCAGTATTTT
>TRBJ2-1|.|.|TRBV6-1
CATNRASEQFF
TGTGCCACTAACAGGGCCAGTGAGCAGTTCTTC
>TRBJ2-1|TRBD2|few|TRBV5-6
CASSGLAGGYNEQFF
TGTGCCAGCAGCGGACTAGCGGGGGGATACAATGAGCAGTTCTTC
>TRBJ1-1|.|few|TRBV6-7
CASSYAGRGGAFF
TGTGCCAGCAGTTACGCGGGTCGAGGCGGAGCTTTCTTT
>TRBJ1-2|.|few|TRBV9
CASNNGHSNYGYTF
TGTGCCAGCAATAATGGGCACTCTAACTATGGCTACACCTTC
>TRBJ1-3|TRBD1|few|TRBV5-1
CASSLEGTAGNTIYF
TGCGCCAGCAGCCTGGAAGGGACAGCTGGAAACACCATATATTTT
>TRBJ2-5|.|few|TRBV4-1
CASSQDQRATQYF
TGCGCCAGCAGCCAAGATCAGCGGGCGACCCAGTACTTC
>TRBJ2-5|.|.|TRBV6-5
CASSYNSGVQETQYF
TGTGCCAGCAGTTACAATTCAGGGGTCCAAGAGACCCAGTACTTC
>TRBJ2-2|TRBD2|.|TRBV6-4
CASSDIWRGAQNTGELFF
TGTGCCAGCAGTGACATATGGCGGGGGGCCCAGAACACCGGGGAGCTGTTTTTT
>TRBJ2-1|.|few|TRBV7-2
CASSLEGASWDEQFF
TGTGCCAGCAGCTTAGAGGGAGCTTCTTGGGATGAGCAGTTCTTC
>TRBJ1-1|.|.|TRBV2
CASSEADQGRAFF
TGTGCCAGCAGTGAAGCGGATCAGGGAAGGGCTTTCTTT
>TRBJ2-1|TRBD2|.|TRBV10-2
CASSDPQEGGLAGFNEQFF
TGCGCCAGCAGTGACCCACAAGAGGGGGGGCTAGCGGGGTTTAATGAGCAGTTCTTC
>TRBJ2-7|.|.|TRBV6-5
CASSPSSYEQYF
TGTGCCAGCAGTCCTAGCTCCTACGAGCAGTACTTC
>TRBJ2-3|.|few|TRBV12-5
CASGFSTSTDTQYF
TGTGCTAGTGGTTTCTCGACTAGCACAGATACGCAGTATTTT
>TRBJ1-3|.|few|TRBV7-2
CASSLVGSLSGNTIYF
TGTGCCAGCAGCTTAGTGGGCAGTCTCTCTGGAAACACCATATATTTT
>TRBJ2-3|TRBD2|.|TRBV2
CASSEQGGGVGDTQYF
TGTGCCAGCAGTGAACAGGGCGGGGGGGTCGGAGATACGCAGTATTTT
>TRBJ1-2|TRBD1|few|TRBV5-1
CASSLGGQGRYGYTF
TGCGCCAGCAGCTTGGGGGGACAGGGGCGGTATGGCTACACCTTC
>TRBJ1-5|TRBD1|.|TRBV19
CASTSKDRVILRQPQHF
TGTGCCAGTACTTCCAAAGACAGGGTTATTTTACGTCAGCCCCAGCATTTT
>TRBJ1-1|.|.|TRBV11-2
CASSLAGITEAFF
TGTGCCAGCAGCTTAGCAGGTATCACTGAAGCTTTCTTT
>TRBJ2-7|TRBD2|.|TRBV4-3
CASSQGWTSGGLYEQYF
TGCGCCAGCAGCCAAGGCTGGACTAGCGGGGGACTCTACGAGCAGTACTTC
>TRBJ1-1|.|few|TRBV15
CATSRTGLHRLGTEAFF
TGTGCCACCAGCAGGACGGGACTCCACCGGCTTGGCACTGAAGCTTTCTTT
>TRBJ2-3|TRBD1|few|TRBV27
CASSPRQGADTQYF
TGTGCCAGCAGTCCCCGACAGGGAGCAGATACGCAGTATTTT
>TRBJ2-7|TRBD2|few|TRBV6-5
CASRPRLAETYEQYF
TGTGCCAGCAGACCGAGACTAGCCGAAACCTACGAGCAGTACTTC